Shown below are 16 T cell receptor beta chains from a single sample sequenced in a study of T cell responses to AZD1222 COVID-19 vaccine. Only in-frame clones appear in the TCRdb table, and some are missing; sequencing was by immunoSEQ multiplex PCR. The table lists approximately 68,000 clones, about nine tenths of them singletons. The sample consisted of peripheral blood, taken on day 0 of AZD1222 vaccination. The receptors originated from an adult in good health.

This clone was picked up one time. In DNA, the CDR3 is TGTGCCAGCAGAAACCAACAGGGACCTAATTCACCCCTCCACTTT. It yields the protein CASRNQQGPNSPLHF. V and J are TRBV2 and TRBJ1-6, with a tentative D call TRBD1 (6 bases). CDR1 and CDR2 (germline): SNHLY, FYNNEI. This CDR3 contains 15 residues. V lost 6 bases and J lost 6, with 15 bases in between.

The chain employs TRBV29-1 and TRBJ1-1, with TRBD1 matching 11 bases. The germline V gene encodes CDR1 SQVTM and CDR2 ANQGSEA. The CDR3 is 16 amino acids. V was pared by 5 bases and J by 4 bases, with 12 bases of the junction left unmatched. CDR3 sequence (DNA): TGCAGCGTTCCTCACCCCCCCGGGACAGGGGGCACTGAAGCTTTCTTT. It yields the protein CSVPHPPGTGGTEAFF.

The chain recombines TRBV5-3 with TRBJ2-5, with 11 nucleotides matching TRBD2. TRBV5-3 is identified as an open reading frame with a role that is uncertain. The CDR3 is 15 amino acids. The ends lost 4 bases at V and 3 bases at J; junction bases unmatched: 5. The CDR3 loop is CARSRPTSGEETQYF. CDR3 nucleotides: TGTGCCAGAAGCCGCCCGACTAGCGGGGAAGAGACCCAGTACTTC.

V usage is TRBV2 and J usage is TRBJ2-2; 11 bases agree with TRBD2. CDR1 and CDR2 (germline): SNHLY, FYNNEI. Trimming cost V 7 bases and J 4 bases; bases outside gene matches: 2. The CDR3 sequence is 14 residues long. CDR3 in DNA: TGTGCCAGCATTACTAGCGGGGGCACCGGGGAGCTGTTTTTT. This encodes CASITSGGTGELFF.

The rearrangement joins TRBV7-9 to TRBJ2-1, with 10 bases that match TRBD1. V trimming: 7 bases; J trimming: 8 bases; junction bases outside the gene matches: 14. The CDR3 sequence is 16 residues long. Germline CDR1 and CDR2: SEHNR and FQNEAQ (reference sequence). CDR3 DNA sequence: TGTGCCAGCATCCTCCGTCGGACAGGGGGTTTCGATGAGCAGTTCTTC. This codes for CASILRRTGGFDEQFF.

This CDR3 reads CASSLSGVEQYF. In nucleotides, the CDR3 is TGTGCCAGCAGCTTGTCGGGGGTCGAGCAGTACTTC. The gene calls are TRBV11-2 and TRBJ2-7; perhaps TRBD2 as D (6 bases). The CDR3 spans 12 residues. The germline V gene has CDR1 SGHAT and CDR2 FQNNGV. Between the trimmed V and J ends, which lost 3 bases and 6 bases, there was a span of 9 bases.

V is TRBV2 and J is TRBJ2-5; D is undetermined. Germline CDR1 and CDR2: SNHLY and FYNNEI. The CDR3 is 13 residues long. V was trimmed by 6 bases and J by 3 bases, leaving 11 bases between them. In DNA form, the CDR3 reads TGTGCCAGCAGCATAAGGGAAAAAGAGACCCAGTACTTC. Translated, it gives CASSIREKETQYF.

CDR3 residues: CASSPGGTGAIYGYTF. The CDR3 bases are TGCGCCAGCAGCCCGGGGGGGACAGGGGCTATCTATGGCTACACCTTC. The chain recombines TRBV5-1 with TRBJ1-2; 10 nucleotides agree with TRBD1. V was pared by 4 bases and J by 4 bases, with 10 bases of the junction left unmatched. The germline gives CDR1 SGHRS, CDR2 YFSETQ. CDR3 length equals 16 residues.

V usage is TRBV7-8 and J usage is TRBJ2-1; D is perhaps TRBD1 (5 bases). From germline, CDR1 is SGHVS and CDR2 FQNEAQ. V lost 4 bases and J lost 7, with 20 bases in between. This CDR3 contains 16 residues. The CDR3 nucleotides read TGTGCCAGCAGCTCCAGGGTTGGGGCATCGTCAAATGAGCAGTTCTTC. This gives the protein CASSSRVGASSNEQFF.

This sequence joins TRBV28 and TRBJ1-2; no reliable D call. Germline V gene lookup returns CDR1 MDHEN and CDR2 SYDVKM. The length of the CDR3 is 12 residues. With 6 bases removed from V and 0 bases from J, the gap between germline ends came to 5 bases. In nucleotides, the CDR3 is TGTGCCAGCAGGGGGTCTAACTATGGCTACACCTTC. Translated, it gives CASRGSNYGYTF.

This chain links TRBV2 with TRBJ1-4; no clear D. This CDR3 comprises 14 residues. Trimming pared 6 bases from V and 0 bases from J, leaving 8 bases between. Germline assignment: CDR1 SNHLY and CDR2 FYNNEI. The CDR3 reads CASRGDATNEKLFF. The CDR3 coding sequence is TGTGCCAGCAGGGGTGATGCAACTAATGAAAAACTGTTTTTT. Drawing the rest from reference TRBV2 and TRBJ1-4, the complete variable domain is EPEVTQTPSHQVTQMGQEVILRCVPISNHLYFYWYRQILGQKVEFLVSFYNNEISEKSEIFDDQFSVERPDGSNFTLKIRSTKLEDSAMYFCASRGDATNEKLFFGSGTQLSVL.

The rearrangement uses TRBV7-9 and TRBJ2-3; 8 nucleotides match TRBD2. The germline V gene has CDR1 SEHNR and CDR2 FQNEAQ (reference sequence). The J segment lost 5 bases and the V segment lost 4 bases, leaving 8 bases of the junction unmatched. The CDR3 has 15 residues. Here the CDR3 DNA reads TGTGCCAGCAGCTACGGGGGGGTCCCGGGAGATACGCAGTATTTT. Translating gives CASSYGGVPGDTQYF.

This chain joins TRBV6-1 and TRBJ2-2, with 7 bases fitting TRBD1. This CDR3 comprises 14 residues. Germline CDR1 is MNHNS and CDR2 is SASEGT. With V trimmed by 3 bases and J by 4 bases, 2 bases remained unmatched. In DNA form, the CDR3 reads TGTGCCAGCAGTGACCCAGGGGGCACCGGGGAGCTGTTTTTT. Translating gives CASSDPGGTGELFF.

The chain recombines TRBV7-9 with TRBJ2-1; 10 bases are a match to TRBD2. The CDR3 extends over 15 amino acids. Germline V gene lookup returns CDR1 SEHNR and CDR2 FQNEAQ (reference sequence). J was trimmed by 5 bases and V by 2 bases; bases with no gene match: 3. The CDR3 sequence: CASSLLSGGDNEQFF. The CDR3, as DNA: TGTGCCAGCAGCTTACTCAGCGGGGGGGACAATGAGCAGTTCTTC.

The chain links TRBV27 to TRBJ1-4, with D uncertain. The germline CDR1 and CDR2 sequences are MNHEY and SMNVEV (reference sequence). The V gene lost 5 bases and the J gene lost 8 bases, with 24 bases spanning the gap. The CDR3 has 17 amino acids. The CDR3 sequence is CASSVTFRAGVQEKLFF. The CDR3 coding sequence is TGTGCCAGCAGTGTTACCTTTCGAGCTGGGGTACAGGAAAAACTGTTTTTT.

The chain combines TRBV7-9 with TRBJ1-1; no firm D call. V lost 2 bases to trimming and J lost 1 base, with 5 bases between them. This CDR3 is 13 amino acids long. Germline CDR1 SEHNR, CDR2 FQNEAQ (reference sequence). Here the CDR3 reads CASSLWENTEAFF. The CDR3 DNA reads TGTGCCAGCAGCTTATGGGAGAACACTGAAGCTTTCTTT.